Below, 16 T cell receptor beta chains from the same sample are listed, as sequenced in a study of blood T cell repertoires in COVID-19. Clones were read by immunoSEQ multiplex PCR, and TCRdb kept only the in-frame ones, dropping some. The repertoire holds under 250,000 clones, with around nine tenths as singletons. Sequenced: peripheral blood. The receptor source for this set is a man aged 18-30 years with active or convalescent COVID-19.

This clone was seen many times. The V call is TRBV6-5, the J call TRBJ2-1, with D uncertain. Germline V gene sequence: CDR1 MNHEY, CDR2 SVGAGI. V was shortened by 8 bases and J by 0 bases, with 11 bases between the two germline ends. The CDR3 totals 14 residues. The CDR3 DNA sequence: TGTGCCAGCTTCCCAGTTAACTCCTACAATGAGCAGTTCTTC. Its translation is CASFPVNSYNEQFF.

The chain uses TRBV29-1 and TRBJ2-6; maybe TRBD1 (5 bases). The germline gives CDR1 SQVTM, CDR2 ANQGSEA. The CDR3 sequence is 14 residues long. The V end lost 3 bases, the J end lost 4 bases, and 10 bases lay between the germline ends. CDR3 in DNA: TGCAGCGTTGACGTGGGGCGGGGGGCCAACGTCCTGACTTTC. Translated, it gives CSVDVGRGANVLTF.

Written as DNA, the CDR3 is TGCGCCAGCACCCCCGGACAGGGGTACGAGCAGTACTTC. Protein sequence: CASTPGQGYEQYF. This sequence joins TRBV5-1 and TRBJ2-7; 9 bases agree with TRBD1. The CDR3 totals 13 residues. The germline V gene has CDR1 SGHRS and CDR2 YFSETQ. Germline trimming cut 6 bases from V and 4 bases from J; bases unmatched to any gene: 5.

The CDR3 is CASTGQGITEAFF. CDR3 DNA sequence: TGTGCCAGCACCGGACAGGGGATCACTGAAGCTTTCTTT. This chain joins TRBV2 and TRBJ1-1; the match to TRBD1 covers 9 bases. Per germline, CDR1 SNHLY and CDR2 FYNNEI. The CDR3 runs to 13 residues. V was clipped by 7 bases and J by 4 bases; unmatched bases: 4.

The V gene is TRBV7-9, the J gene TRBJ2-7; 8 bases are shared with TRBD2. Germline V lookup: CDR1 SEHNR, CDR2 FQNEAQ (reference sequence). CDR3 length equals 14 residues. V dropped 4 bases and J dropped 2; count of bases not matched to a gene: 4. The CDR3 DNA sequence: TGTGCCAGCAGCTCTAGCGGGCCCCCCTACGAGCAGTACTTC. It yields the protein CASSSSGPPYEQYF. The full variable domain, rest sourced from reference TRBV7-9 and TRBJ2-7, is DTGVSQNPRHKITKRGQNVTFRCDPISEHNRLYWYRQTLGQGPEFLTYFQNEAQLEKSRLLSDRFSAERPKGSFSTLEIQRTEQGDSAMYLCASSSSGPPYEQYFGPGTRLTVT.

This chain connects TRBV19 to TRBJ1-1; D is perhaps TRBD1 (5 bases). V shed 5 bases and J shed 4 bases, with 14 bases lying between them. The CDR3 totals 14 residues. Germline V gene data show CDR1 as LNHDA and CDR2 as SQIVND (reference sequence). CDR3 in amino acids: CASSLSQVVTEAFF. Written as DNA, the CDR3 is TGTGCCAGTAGTCTATCACAGGTGGTCACTGAAGCTTTCTTT.

This sequence joins TRBV9 and TRBJ2-7; D remains unclear. This CDR3 has 15 amino acids. The V gene's germline CDR1 is SGDLS and CDR2 YYNGEE. Trimming cost V 0 bases and J 0 bases, with 10 bases left between them. The CDR3 DNA sequence: TGTGCCAGCAGCGTAGACGGAGATAACTCCTACGAGCAGTACTTC. Its protein is CASSVDGDNSYEQYF.

This clone was found a few times. Germline is not matched at one junction end, which may reflect a read error. The chain recombines TRBV6-2 or TRBV6-3 with TRBJ2-7; the D gene is possibly TRBD1 (5 bases). This CDR3 region has 13 residues. Germline V gives CDR1 MNHEY, CDR2 SVGEGT. CDR3 in DNA: TGTGCCAGCAGTACCTTAAAAAGGGGCTCGCCAGACTTC. Translating gives CASSTLKRGSPDF.

The count of this clone is one. The chain employs TRBV11-2 and TRBJ1-2; D not resolved. CDR1 SGHAT and CDR2 FQNNGV come from the germline V gene. The CDR3 is made up of 11 amino acids. Trimming took off 4 bases at V and 8 bases at J, with 8 bases between the two ends. The CDR3 here is CASSSAGGYTF. The CDR3 DNA reads as TGTGCCAGCAGCTCCGCAGGAGGCTACACCTTC. Variable domain in full (rest from reference TRBV11-2 and TRBJ1-2): EAGVAQSPRYKIIEKRQSVAFWCNPISGHATLYWYQQILGQGPKLLIQFQNNGVVDDSQLPKDRFSAERLKGVDSTLKIQPAKLEDSAVYLCASSSAGGYTFGSGTRLTVV.

The chain combines TRBV5-6 with TRBJ2-7; possible D gene TRBD1, 5 bases. The V and J ends lost 4 bases and 6 bases respectively, with 11 bases between them. The CDR3 consists of 12 residues. Germline lookup yields CDR1 SGHDT and CDR2 YYEEEE. This CDR3 reads CASSHGHSEQYF. CDR3 DNA sequence: TGTGCCAGCAGCCACGGACACTCCGAGCAGTACTTC.

This chain joins TRBV27 and TRBJ1-2, with 10 bases that match TRBD1. CDR3 length: 16 residues. Per the germline V gene, CDR1 is MNHEY and CDR2 is SMNVEV (reference sequence). After removal of 0 bases from V and 6 bases from J, the junction contained 7 bases not matched to a gene. This CDR3 reads CASSLSRTGGKDGYTF. The CDR3 DNA reads as TGTGCCAGCAGTTTATCGAGGACAGGGGGGAAGGATGGCTACACCTTC.

V usage is TRBV6-2 or TRBV6-3 and J usage is TRBJ1-5, with D possibly TRBD1 on 5 matching bases. Germline lookup yields CDR1 MNHEY and CDR2 SVGEGT. Trimming stripped 3 bases from V and 0 bases from J, with 12 bases between. CDR3 size: 16 residues. The CDR3: CASSYWGDYSNQPQHF. The DNA for the CDR3 is TGTGCCAGCAGTTATTGGGGCGATTATAGCAATCAGCCCCAGCATTTT.

The rearrangement links TRBV5-4 to TRBJ2-2, with TRBD2 matching 16 bases. V trimming: 6 bases; J trimming: 7 bases; junction bases outside the gene matches: 9. Germline CDR1 is SGHNT and CDR2 is YYREEE (reference sequence). This CDR3 has 17 amino acids. The CDR3 region is CASTKGLAGGPDGELFF. The CDR3 bases are TGTGCCAGCACCAAGGGACTAGCGGGGGGGCCTGACGGGGAGCTGTTTTTT.

This chain links TRBV6-1 with TRBJ2-1; 10 positions match TRBD2. V lost 2 bases to trimming and J lost 10 bases; unmatched junction nucleotides: 5. The germline gives CDR1 MNHNS, CDR2 SASEGT. This CDR3 comprises 14 residues. The CDR3 DNA reads TGTGCCAGCAGTGAACTAGCGGGAGTCATAGAGCAGTTCTTC. Translating it yields CASSELAGVIEQFF.

The rearrangement links TRBV7-3 to TRBJ2-7; weak D call: TRBD1 (5 bases). Trimming shortened V by 3 bases and J by 1 base, and 10 bases separated the two germline ends. The V gene's germline CDR1 is SGHTA and CDR2 FQGTGA. The CDR3 has 14 amino acids. This CDR3 is CASSFLPGSYEQYF. CDR3 in DNA: TGTGCCAGCAGCTTCCTACCAGGGTCCTACGAGCAGTACTTC.

CDR3 sequence: CASSFPTSTSVYRDTQYF. The CDR3 bases are TGTGCCAGCAGCTTTCCAACCAGTACTAGCGTCTATCGGGATACGCAGTATTTT. J is TRBJ2-3 and V is TRBV7-8; 7 bases line up with TRBD2. The CDR3 runs to 18 residues. Germline assignment: CDR1 SGHVS and CDR2 FQNEAQ. The V and J ends lost 3 bases and 6 bases, in that order; junction bases with no gene match: 18.